The source of this T cell receptor (beta chain) is a study of shared clonotypes between healthy human individuals. A word on this clone: Its antigen remains unknown.

The CDR3 loop spans 14 amino acids. V lost 6 bases to trimming and J lost 4 bases, with 15 bases between them. The germline V gene has CDR1 MRHNA and CDR2 SNTAGT. General study results and limits: Estimated richness values were generally larger in naive subsets than in memory subsets. Investigators expected sequencing depth to affect clonotype sharing among donors.

Positive CCR7 selection of CD45RO-negative cells yielded the naive CD8 cells, and terminally differentiated effector memory CD45RA+ cells were excluded. Sequencing used immunoSEQ multiplex PCR; TCRdb keeps in-frame clones, though not all of them. The table has around 2,000,000 clones, over 85% seen once. This chain joins TRBV6-4 and TRBJ1-2; D not resolved. The sequenced material came from naive CD8+ T cells sorted from blood. This TCR was sampled from a young man in good health. CDR3 nucleotides: TGTGCCAGCAGCCTGGGTGCAGGCTCCTATGGCTACACCTTC. Residues: CASSLGAGSYGYTF.